This TCR beta chain emerged from a study of T cell responses to AZD1222 COVID-19 vaccine. About this clone: The antigen remains unidentified.

Generated by immunoSEQ multiplex PCR, the TCRdb table keeps only in-frame clones and is missing some. The table has over 150,000 clones, roughly 92% seen once; the top ten hold over 1.5%. Study-level points and caveats: Vaccination with two AZD1222 doses was followed by a rise in Spike-specific TCR breadth and depth.

The V and J ends lost 0 bases and 9 bases respectively, with 12 bases between them. The CDR3 has 15 amino acids. CDR1 is LGHNA, CDR2 YSLEER, per germline. The receptor comes from an adult in good health. V and J are TRBV4-3 and TRBJ1-6; D gene uncertain. The material was peripheral blood, obtained on day 0 of AZD1222 vaccination. The CDR3 spells CASSQDRVAGSPLHF. The CDR3 DNA follows: TGCGCCAGCAGCCAAGATCGAGTAGCCGGTTCACCCCTCCACTTT.